The present entry profiles one T cell receptor beta chain with its context. Its matching antigen is unknown. Stable Graves' hyperthyroidism denoted no ophthalmopathy progression over 18 months. The germline CDR1 and CDR2 sequences are SQVTM and ANQGSEA. The CDR3 length is 14 residues. The junction had 6 bases not matched to a gene; V was cut back by 5 bases and J by 1 base. Authors of the study amplified TCR beta CDR3 regions from RNA transcripts. First-round RT-PCR with HTBI primers amplified the TCR CDR3 region. Each CDR3 protein gets one entry after TCRdb re-called the multiplex PCR reads with MiXCR. Of some 560,000 distinct CDR3 sequences listed, around 14% are singletons. The data belong to a study of T cells in Graves' hyperthyroidism and ophthalmopathy. Overall study findings and caveats: Before onset, ophthalmopathy was predicted by the model a median roughly six months earlier.

The clonotype comes from a woman in her 30s with Graves' hyperthyroidism. The rearrangement joins TRBV29-1 to TRBJ1-1, with 8 bases matching TRBD1. The sample was blood. Here the CDR3 reads CSVFSGTGNTEAFF. The CDR3 nucleotides are TGCAGCGTTTTCAGTGGGACAGGGAACACTGAAGCTTTCTTT.